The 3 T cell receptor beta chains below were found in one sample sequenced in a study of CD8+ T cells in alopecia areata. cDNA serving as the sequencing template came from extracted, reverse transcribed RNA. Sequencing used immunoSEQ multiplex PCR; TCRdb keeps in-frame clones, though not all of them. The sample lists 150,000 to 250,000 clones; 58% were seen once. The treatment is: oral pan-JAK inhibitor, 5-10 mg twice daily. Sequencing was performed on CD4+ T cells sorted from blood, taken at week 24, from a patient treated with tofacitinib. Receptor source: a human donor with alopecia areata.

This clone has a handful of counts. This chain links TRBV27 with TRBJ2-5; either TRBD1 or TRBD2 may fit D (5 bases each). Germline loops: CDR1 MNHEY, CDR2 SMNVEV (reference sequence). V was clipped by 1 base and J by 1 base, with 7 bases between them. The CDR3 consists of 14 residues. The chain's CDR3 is CASSLWGTQETQYF. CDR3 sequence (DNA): TGTGCCAGCAGTTTATGGGGGACCCAAGAGACCCAGTACTTC.

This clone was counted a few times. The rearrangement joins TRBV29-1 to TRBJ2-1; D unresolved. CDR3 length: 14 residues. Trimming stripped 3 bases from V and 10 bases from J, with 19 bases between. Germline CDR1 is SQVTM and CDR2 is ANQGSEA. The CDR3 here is CSVDSRTLVMEQFF. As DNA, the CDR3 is TGCAGCGTTGACTCCAGGACCCTGGTGATGGAGCAGTTCTTC.

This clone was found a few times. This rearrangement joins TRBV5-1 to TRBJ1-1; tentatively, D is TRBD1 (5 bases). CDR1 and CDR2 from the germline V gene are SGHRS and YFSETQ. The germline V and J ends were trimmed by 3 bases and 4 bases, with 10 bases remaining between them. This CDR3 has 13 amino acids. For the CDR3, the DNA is TGCGCCAGCAGCTGGGGGTACCCCACTGAAGCTTTCTTT. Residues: CASSWGYPTEAFF.